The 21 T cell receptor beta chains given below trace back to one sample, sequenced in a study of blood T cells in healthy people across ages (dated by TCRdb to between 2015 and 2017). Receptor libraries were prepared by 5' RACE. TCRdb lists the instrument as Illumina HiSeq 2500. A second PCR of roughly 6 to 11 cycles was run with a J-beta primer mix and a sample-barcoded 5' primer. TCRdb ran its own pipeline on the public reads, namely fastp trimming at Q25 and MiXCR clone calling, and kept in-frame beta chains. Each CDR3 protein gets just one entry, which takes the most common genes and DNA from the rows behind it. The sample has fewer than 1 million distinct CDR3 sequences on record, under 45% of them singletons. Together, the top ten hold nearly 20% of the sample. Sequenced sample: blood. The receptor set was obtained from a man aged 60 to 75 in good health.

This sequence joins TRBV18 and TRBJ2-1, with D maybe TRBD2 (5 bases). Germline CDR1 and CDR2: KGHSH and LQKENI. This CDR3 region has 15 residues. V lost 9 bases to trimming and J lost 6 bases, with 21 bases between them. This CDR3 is CASLPPGSEGNEQFF. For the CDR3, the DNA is TGTGCCAGTCTCCCCCCGGGGAGTGAGGGCAATGAGCAGTTCTTC.

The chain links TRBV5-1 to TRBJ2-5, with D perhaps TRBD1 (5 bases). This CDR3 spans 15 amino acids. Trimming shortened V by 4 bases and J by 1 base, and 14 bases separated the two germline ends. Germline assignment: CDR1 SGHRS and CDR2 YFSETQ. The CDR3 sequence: CASSPTGRGQETQYF. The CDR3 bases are TGCGCCAGCAGCCCTACAGGAAGGGGCCAAGAGACCCAGTACTTC.

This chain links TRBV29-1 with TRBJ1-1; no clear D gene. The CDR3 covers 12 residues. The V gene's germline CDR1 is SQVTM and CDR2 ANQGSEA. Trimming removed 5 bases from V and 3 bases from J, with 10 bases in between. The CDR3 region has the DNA TGCAGCGTTTCGAGGTTTGACACTGAAGCTTTCTTT. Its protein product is CSVSRFDTEAFF.

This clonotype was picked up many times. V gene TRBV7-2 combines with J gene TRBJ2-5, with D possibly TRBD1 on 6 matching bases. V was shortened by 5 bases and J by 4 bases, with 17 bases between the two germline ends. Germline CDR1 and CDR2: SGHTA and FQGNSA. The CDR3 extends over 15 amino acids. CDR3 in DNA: TGTGCCAGCAGCAAACAGGGCTTAAGTGGAGAGACCCAGTACTTC. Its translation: CASSKQGLSGETQYF.

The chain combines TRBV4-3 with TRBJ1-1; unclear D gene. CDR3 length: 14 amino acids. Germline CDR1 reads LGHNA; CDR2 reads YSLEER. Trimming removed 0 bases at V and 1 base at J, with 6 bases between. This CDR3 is CASSQEGWNTEAFF. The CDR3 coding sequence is TGCGCCAGCAGCCAAGAGGGCTGGAACACTGAAGCTTTCTTT.

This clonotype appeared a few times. CDR3: CASSQLSGKSETQYF. In nucleotides, the CDR3 is TGTGCCAGCAGCCAACTTTCAGGGAAGTCAGAGACCCAGTACTTC. This chain connects TRBV14 to TRBJ2-5; tentative D call: TRBD1 (5 bases). Per the germline V gene, CDR1 is SGHDN and CDR2 is FVKESK. The CDR3 totals 15 residues. Trimming cost V 2 bases and J 4 bases, with 14 bases left between them. Looking up the rest from reference TRBV14 and TRBJ2-5 gives the full variable domain: EAGVTQFPSHSVIEKGQTVTLRCDPISGHDNLYWYRRVMGKEIKFLLHFVKESKQDESGMPNNRFLAERTGGTYSTLKVQPAELEDSGVYFCASSQLSGKSETQYFGPGTRLLVL.

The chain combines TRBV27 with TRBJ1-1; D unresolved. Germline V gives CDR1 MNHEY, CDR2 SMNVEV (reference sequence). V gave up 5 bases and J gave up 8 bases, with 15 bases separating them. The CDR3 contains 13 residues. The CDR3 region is CASSRNPFREAFF. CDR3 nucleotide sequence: TGTGCCAGCAGTCGCAACCCGTTCCGAGAAGCTTTCTTT.

The CDR3 DNA is TGTGCCAGCAGTGATATAGGGGCTAACTATGGCTACACCTTC. Translating it yields CASSDIGANYGYTF. This chain uses TRBV6-5 with TRBJ1-2; possibly TRBD1 for D (5 bases). The length of the CDR3 is 14 residues. Between the trimmed V and J ends, which lost 5 bases and 0 bases, there was a span of 10 bases. CDR1 and CDR2 from the germline V gene are MNHEY and SVGAGI.

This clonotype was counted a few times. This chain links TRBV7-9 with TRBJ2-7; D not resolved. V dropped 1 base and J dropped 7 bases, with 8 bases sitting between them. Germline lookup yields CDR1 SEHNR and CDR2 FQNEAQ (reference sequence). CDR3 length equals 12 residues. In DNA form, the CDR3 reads TGTGCCAGCAGCTTAGGGGTGTGGGAGCAGTACTTC. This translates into CASSLGVWEQYF.

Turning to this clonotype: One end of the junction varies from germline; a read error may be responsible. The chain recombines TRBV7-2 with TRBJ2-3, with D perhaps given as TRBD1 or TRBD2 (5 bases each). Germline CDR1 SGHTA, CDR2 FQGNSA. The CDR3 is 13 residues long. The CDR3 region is CVSSRDLTDTQYF. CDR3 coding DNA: TGTGTCAGCAGTAGGGACCTCACAGATACGCAGTATTTT.

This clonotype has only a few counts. CDR3 nucleotides: TGTGCCAGCAGCCAAAACGGACCTTACAATGAGCAGTTCTTC. It is translated as CASSQNGPYNEQFF. The genes are TRBV3-1 and TRBJ2-1, with no clear D. The CDR3 is made up of 14 amino acids. Germline-derived CDR1 and CDR2 are LGHDT and YNNKEL (reference sequence). Trimming took off 2 bases at V and 4 bases at J, with 9 bases between the two ends.

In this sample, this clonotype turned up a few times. CDR3 region: CASSELSRNPAEQYF. In DNA, the CDR3 is TGTGCCAGCAGTGAACTATCTAGGAATCCGGCCGAGCAGTACTTC. The chain links TRBV25-1 to TRBJ2-7; D not resolved. In germline, CDR1 is MGHDK, CDR2 SYGVNS. Trimming removed 2 bases at V and 6 bases at J, with 17 bases between. This CDR3 contains 15 residues.

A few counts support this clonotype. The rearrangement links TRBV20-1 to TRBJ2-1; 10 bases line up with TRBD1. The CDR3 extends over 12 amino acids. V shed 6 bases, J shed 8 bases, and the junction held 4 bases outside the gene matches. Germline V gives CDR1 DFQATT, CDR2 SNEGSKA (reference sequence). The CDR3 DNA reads TGCAGTGCCTGGGACAGGGGCGATGAGCAGTTCTTC. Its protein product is CSAWDRGDEQFF.

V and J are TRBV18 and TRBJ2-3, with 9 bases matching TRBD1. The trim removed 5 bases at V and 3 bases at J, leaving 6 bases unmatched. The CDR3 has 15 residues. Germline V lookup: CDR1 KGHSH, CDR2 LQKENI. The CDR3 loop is CASSSNRGQTDTQYF. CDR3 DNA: TGTGCCAGCTCATCGAACAGGGGGCAGACAGATACGCAGTATTTT. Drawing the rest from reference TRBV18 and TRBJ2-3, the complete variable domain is NAGVMQNPRHLVRRRGQEARLRCSPMKGHSHVYWYRQLPEEGLKFMVYLQKENIIDESGMPKERFSAEFPKEGPSILRIQQVVRGDSAAYFCASSSNRGQTDTQYFGPGTRLTVL.

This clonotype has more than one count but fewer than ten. The CDR3 loop is CASSLGSGGLITDTQYF. The CDR3 DNA follows: TGTGCCAGCAGCTTAGGGAGCGGGGGCTTGATCACAGATACGCAGTATTTT. The V gene is TRBV7-2, the J gene TRBJ2-3; 8 bases map to TRBD2. The CDR3 is 17 amino acids. J lost 2 bases, V lost 1 base, and 8 bases had no gene match. CDR1 and CDR2 (germline): SGHTA, FQGNSA.

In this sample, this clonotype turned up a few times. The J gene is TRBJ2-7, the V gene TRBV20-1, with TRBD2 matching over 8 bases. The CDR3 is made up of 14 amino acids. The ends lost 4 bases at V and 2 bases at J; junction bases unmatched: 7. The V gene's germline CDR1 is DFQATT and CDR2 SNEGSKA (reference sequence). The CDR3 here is CSAKKRGLPYEQYF. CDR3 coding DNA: TGCAGTGCTAAGAAGCGGGGGCTTCCCTACGAGCAGTACTTC.

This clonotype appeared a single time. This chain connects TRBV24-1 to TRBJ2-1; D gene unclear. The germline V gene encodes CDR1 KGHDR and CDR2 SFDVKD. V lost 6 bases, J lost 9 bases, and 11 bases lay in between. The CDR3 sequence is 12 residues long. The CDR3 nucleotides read TGTGCCACCAGTAGTTCCGGGCTTGAGCAGTTCTTC. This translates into CATSSSGLEQFF.

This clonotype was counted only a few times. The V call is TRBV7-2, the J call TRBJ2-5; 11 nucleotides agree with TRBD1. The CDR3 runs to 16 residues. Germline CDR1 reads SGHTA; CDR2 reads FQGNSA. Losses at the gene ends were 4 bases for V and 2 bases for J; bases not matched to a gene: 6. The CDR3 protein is CASSSGQGAIQETQYF. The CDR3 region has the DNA TGTGCCAGCAGCTCAGGACAGGGGGCGATTCAAGAGACCCAGTACTTC.

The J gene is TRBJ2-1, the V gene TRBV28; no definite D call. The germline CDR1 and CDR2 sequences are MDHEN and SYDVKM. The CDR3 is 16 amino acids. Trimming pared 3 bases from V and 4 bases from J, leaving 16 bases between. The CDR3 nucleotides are TGTGCCAGCAGTTTCCCCGGTTTACAGCTATACAATGAGCAGTTCTTC. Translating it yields CASSFPGLQLYNEQFF.

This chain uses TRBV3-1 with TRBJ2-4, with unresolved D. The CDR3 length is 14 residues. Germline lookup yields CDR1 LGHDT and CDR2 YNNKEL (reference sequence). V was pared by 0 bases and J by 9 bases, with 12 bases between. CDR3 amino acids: CASSQESRSSIQYF. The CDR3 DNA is TGTGCCAGCAGCCAAGAGAGCAGAAGTAGCATTCAGTACTTC. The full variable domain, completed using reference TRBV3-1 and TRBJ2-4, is DTAVSQTPKYLVTQMGNDKSIKCEQNLGHDTMYWYKQDSKKFLKIMFSYNNKELIINETVPNRFSPKSPDKAHLNLHINSLELGDSAVYFCASSQESRSSIQYFGAGTRLSVL.

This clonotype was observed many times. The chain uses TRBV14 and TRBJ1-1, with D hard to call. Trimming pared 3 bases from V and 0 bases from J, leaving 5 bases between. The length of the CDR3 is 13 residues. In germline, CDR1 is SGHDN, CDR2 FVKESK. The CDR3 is CASSQFVNTEAFF. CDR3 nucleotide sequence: TGTGCCAGCAGCCAGTTCGTGAACACTGAAGCTTTCTTT.